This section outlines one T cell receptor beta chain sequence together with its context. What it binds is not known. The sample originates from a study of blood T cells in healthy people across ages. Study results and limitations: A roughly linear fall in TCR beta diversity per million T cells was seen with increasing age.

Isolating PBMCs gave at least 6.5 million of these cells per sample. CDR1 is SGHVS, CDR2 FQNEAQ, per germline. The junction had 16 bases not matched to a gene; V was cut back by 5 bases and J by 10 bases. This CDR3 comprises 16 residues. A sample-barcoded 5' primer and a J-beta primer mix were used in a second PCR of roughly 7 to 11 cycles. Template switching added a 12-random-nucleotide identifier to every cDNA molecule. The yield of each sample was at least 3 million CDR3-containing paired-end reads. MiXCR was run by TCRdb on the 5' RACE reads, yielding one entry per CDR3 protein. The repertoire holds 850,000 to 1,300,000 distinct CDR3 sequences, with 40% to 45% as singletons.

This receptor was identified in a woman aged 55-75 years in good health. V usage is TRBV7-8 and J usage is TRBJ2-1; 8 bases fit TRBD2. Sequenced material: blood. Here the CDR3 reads CASSAWGGRSPEEQFF. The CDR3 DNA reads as TGTGCCAGCAGCGCCTGGGGCGGGAGGTCCCCGGAGGAGCAGTTCTTC.